The 18 T cell receptor beta chains listed next were all sequenced from one sample in a study of T cell changes during pregnancy in multiple sclerosis. The method was immunoSEQ multiplex PCR; TCRdb's version includes in-frame clones alone and lacks a portion of them. The sample has around 40,000 clones; roughly 90% are singletons. Sequencing was performed on CD4+ T cells from peripheral blood mononuclear cells, taken in the second trimester of pregnancy. These TCRs come from a female donor with multiple sclerosis, enrolled in a pregnancy study.

The chain couples TRBV2 to TRBJ2-7, with a possible D match to TRBD1 (7 bases). The germline V gene has CDR1 SNHLY and CDR2 FYNNEI. Trimming left V 6 bases short and J 5 bases short, with 17 bases between. This CDR3 has 14 residues. The CDR3 sequence: CASRTGGGWDEQYF. Written as DNA, the CDR3 is TGTGCCAGCAGGACTGGAGGGGGCTGGGACGAGCAGTACTTC.

V usage is TRBV7-2 and J usage is TRBJ2-5; TRBD2 agrees at 7 bases. Germline V gene sequence: CDR1 SGHTA, CDR2 FQGNSA. This CDR3 is 15 amino acids long. The J segment lost 3 bases and the V segment lost 1 base, leaving 5 bases of the junction unmatched. For the CDR3, the DNA is TGTGCCAGCAGCTTAGTCGGACTAGTGGAAGAGACCCAGTACTTC. Protein sequence: CASSLVGLVEETQYF.

The chain joins TRBV6-5 to TRBJ2-7, with D possibly TRBD1 on 7 matching bases. The CDR3 totals 15 residues. V lost 6 bases, J lost 3 bases, and 18 bases lay in between. CDR1 MNHEY and CDR2 SVGAGI come from the germline V gene. The DNA of the CDR3 is TGTGCCAGCAGATCGGCGGAGGGGGCCAACTACGAGCAGTACTTC. Translated, it gives CASRSAEGANYEQYF.

This chain connects TRBV25-1 to TRBJ1-1, with D perhaps matching TRBD1 (6 bases). The CDR3 loop spans 14 amino acids. The V gene's germline CDR1 is MGHDK and CDR2 SYGVNS. Between the trimmed V and J ends, which lost 4 bases and 2 bases, there was a span of 11 bases. The CDR3 sequence: CASSGWTDNTEAFF. The DNA of the CDR3 is TGTGCCAGCAGTGGATGGACAGATAACACTGAAGCTTTCTTT.

The J gene is TRBJ1-1, the V gene TRBV7-9; 9 bases agree with TRBD1. This CDR3 is 15 amino acids long. V shed 5 bases and J 4 bases; nucleotides not matched to a gene: 8. Germline lookup yields CDR1 SEHNR and CDR2 FQNEAQ (reference sequence). The CDR3 reads CASSPDRGLGTEAFF. CDR3 coding DNA: TGTGCCAGCAGCCCGGACAGGGGTTTGGGCACTGAAGCTTTCTTT.

The rearrangement uses TRBV4-3 and TRBJ2-7; D is perhaps TRBD1 (6 bases). The CDR3 length is 15 residues. V was shortened by 1 base and J by 2 bases, with 12 bases between the two germline ends. Germline lookup yields CDR1 LGHNA and CDR2 YSLEER. CDR3 DNA sequence: TGCGCCAGCAGCCAAGTCGGACAGCGAACCTACGAGCAGTACTTC. As protein: CASSQVGQRTYEQYF.

This clone occurred once. The chain has TRBV18 and TRBJ2-7; D is perhaps TRBD2 (5 bases). The CDR3 has 16 amino acids. V lost 5 bases and J lost 3, with 20 bases in between. Germline CDR1 is KGHSH and CDR2 is LQKENI. The CDR3 region is CASSLISDPRDYEQYF. CDR3 DNA: TGTGCCAGCTCATTAATCTCGGACCCGAGGGACTACGAGCAGTACTTC.

The count of this clone is one. The chain has TRBV7-9 and TRBJ2-3; D may be TRBD2 (5 bases). V lost 5 bases and J 2 bases, leaving 11 bases between the germline ends. The CDR3 runs to 14 residues. The germline V gene has CDR1 SEHNR and CDR2 FQNEAQ (reference sequence). CDR3 nucleotide sequence: TGTGCCAGCAGCCCCTCCGGACTCACAGATACGCAGTATTTT. This translates into CASSPSGLTDTQYF.

This clone occurred a few times. J is TRBJ1-5 and V is TRBV5-1, with a weak D call TRBD1 (5 bases). The germline CDR1 and CDR2 sequences are SGHRS and YFSETQ. Trimming cost V 1 base and J 4 bases, with 12 bases left between them. The CDR3 has 15 residues. CDR3 nucleotides: TGCGCCAGCAGCTTGAACGGGGGATCAAATCAGCCCCAGCATTTT. Translated, it gives CASSLNGGSNQPQHF.

This rearrangement joins TRBV27 to TRBJ1-5, with TRBD1 identical over 9 bases. V shed 3 bases, J shed 0 bases, and the junction held 9 bases outside the gene matches. The CDR3 is 18 residues long. Germline CDR1 is MNHEY and CDR2 is SMNVEV (reference sequence). CDR3 loop: CASSFRGQGTYSNQPQHF. CDR3 sequence (DNA): TGTGCCAGCAGTTTTCGGGGACAGGGTACTTATAGCAATCAGCCCCAGCATTTT.

The CDR3 region is CASSLGAGGNGYTF. DNA of the CDR3: TGCGCCAGCAGCTTGGGAGCAGGGGGTAATGGCTACACCTTC. The chain recombines TRBV5-1 with TRBJ1-2; TRBD1 matches at 7 bases. This CDR3 comprises 14 residues. The V and J ends lost 0 bases and 6 bases, in that order; junction bases with no gene match: 5. CDR1 SGHRS and CDR2 YFSETQ come from the germline V gene.

V and J are TRBV4-3 and TRBJ1-1, with D maybe TRBD1 (5 bases). Germline V gene lookup returns CDR1 LGHNA and CDR2 YSLEER. The V gene lost 0 bases and the J gene lost 7 bases, with 18 bases spanning the gap. This CDR3 region has 16 residues. The CDR3 DNA reads as TGCGCCAGCAGCCAAGATCGGAGGGCAGGGTTCGGTGAAGCTTTCTTT. Protein product: CASSQDRRAGFGEAFF.

The rearrangement joins TRBV7-7 to TRBJ2-1; TRBD2 matches at 11 bases. This CDR3 spans 15 amino acids. V lost 5 bases, J lost 3 bases, and 3 bases stayed unmatched. The germline V gene has CDR1 SSHAT and CDR2 FNYEAQ (reference sequence). For the CDR3, the DNA is TGTGCCAGCAGCCCCGGGACTAGCGGCTACAATGAGCAGTTCTTC. Its protein is CASSPGTSGYNEQFF.

The chain employs TRBV7-2 and TRBJ1-1, with unresolved D. Germline CDR1 is SGHTA and CDR2 is FQGNSA. The V and J ends lost 4 bases and 4 bases respectively, with 16 bases between them. The CDR3 covers 15 residues. CDR3 nucleotides: TGTGCCAGCAGCTCCAGGAGGGCTAGGAGCACTGAAGCTTTCTTT. It is translated as CASSSRRARSTEAFF. Using reference TRBV7-2 and TRBJ1-1 for the parts outside the CDR3, the full variable domain is GAGVSQSPSNKVTEKGKDVELRCDPISGHTALYWYRQSLGQGLEFLIYFQGNSAPDKSGLPSDRFSAERTGGSVSTLTIQRTQQEDSAVYLCASSSRRARSTEAFFGQGTRLTVV.

The chain is built from TRBV18 and TRBJ1-1, with D maybe TRBD1 (5 bases). The CDR3 runs to 13 residues. Germline CDR1 is KGHSH and CDR2 is LQKENI. V gave up 4 bases and J gave up 1 base, with 7 bases separating them. The DNA for the CDR3 is TGTGCCAGCTCACTCGGGGGGAACACTGAAGCTTTCTTT. It is translated as CASSLGGNTEAFF.

The CDR3 region is CASSQEGGHQPQHF. CDR3 coding DNA: TGCGCCAGCAGCCAAGAAGGGGGTCACCAGCCCCAGCATTTT. The V call is TRBV4-3, the J call TRBJ1-5; a possible D gene is TRBD1 (6 bases). Trimming took off 0 bases at V and 7 bases at J, with 10 bases between the two ends. This CDR3 comprises 14 residues. Looked up from germline, CDR1 is LGHNA and CDR2 is YSLEER.

The chain joins TRBV4-2 to TRBJ1-4; a possible D gene is TRBD1 (5 bases). Trimming removed 5 bases from V and 8 bases from J, with 18 bases in between. Germline V lookup: CDR1 LGHNA, CDR2 YNFKEQ. The CDR3 totals 15 residues. CDR3 loop: CASSYRRAEGEKLFF. The CDR3 coding sequence is TGTGCCAGCAGCTACCGCAGGGCGGAAGGAGAAAAACTGTTTTTT.

This chain joins TRBV10-3 and TRBJ1-5; D may be TRBD1 (6 bases). This CDR3 is 15 amino acids long. Trimming stripped 2 bases from V and 5 bases from J, with 13 bases between. CDR1 ENHRY and CDR2 SYGVKD come from the germline V gene. The CDR3 sequence: CAISEQGSRDQPQHF. The CDR3, as DNA: TGTGCCATCAGTGAGCAGGGGAGTCGCGATCAGCCCCAGCATTTT.